Below are 4 T cell receptor beta chains sequenced from a single sample in a study of blood T cell repertoires in COVID-19. Produced via immunoSEQ multiplex PCR; TCRdb's table is partial and in-frame only. The sample has over 200,000 clones, about 88% seen once. The sequenced sample consisted of peripheral blood. The receptors here all came from a woman aged 60-70 years with acute or convalescent COVID-19.

The rearrangement uses TRBV27 and TRBJ1-5; unclear D gene. CDR1 and CDR2 (germline): MNHEY, SMNVEV (reference sequence). The ends were cut back, 3 bases at V and 0 bases at J, with 12 bases in the middle. This CDR3 is built from 16 residues. CDR3 sequence (DNA): TGTGCCAGCAGTTTTCAGGCAATGGGTAGCAATCAGCCCCAGCATTTT. Protein sequence: CASSFQAMGSNQPQHF.

The gene calls are TRBV25-1 and TRBJ2-7, with 7 nucleotides matching TRBD1. J lost 0 bases, V lost 7 bases, and 9 bases had no gene match. Germline V CDR1 and CDR2: MGHDK, SYGVNS. The CDR3 has 15 amino acids. CDR3 nucleotides: TGTGCCAGCATCGGGGTCCGGGACAGCTCCTACGAGCAGTACTTC. As protein: CASIGVRDSSYEQYF.

The rearrangement joins TRBV5-1 to TRBJ1-3; 9 positions agree with TRBD1. With V trimmed by 4 bases and J by 0 bases, 2 bases remained unmatched. This CDR3 spans 15 amino acids. CDR1 SGHRS and CDR2 YFSETQ come from the germline V gene. The DNA of the CDR3 is TGCGCCAGCAGCGCGACAGGGGGCTCTGGAAACACCATATATTTT. This sequence encodes CASSATGGSGNTIYF.

This clone was counted once. The rearrangement uses TRBV6-2 or TRBV6-3 and TRBJ1-5; tentative D call: TRBD1 (6 bases). Germline values: CDR1 MNHEY, CDR2 SVGEGT. With 2 bases removed from V and 4 bases from J, the gap between germline ends came to 18 bases. This CDR3 is 17 amino acids long. CDR3 sequence (DNA): TGTGCCAGCAGTTACCCCGGGGGGCGAATTTTGAATCAGCCCCAGCATTTT. Amino acid sequence: CASSYPGGRILNQPQHF.